These 17 T cell receptor beta chains were sequenced from one sample in a study of T cells after somatic rescue of genetic block. Repertoires were generated with immunoSEQ multiplex PCR, while TCRdb's copy carries only in-frame clones and drops some. Of approximately 100,000 clones listed, approximately 90% were seen once; the top ten hold 1.5% to 2%. Input material: peripheral blood mononuclear cells (PBMCs). The receptor source for this set is a woman aged 18 to 35.

V and J are TRBV2 and TRBJ1-5, with D maybe TRBD1 (6 bases). CDR3 length: 13 amino acids. The germline V and J ends were trimmed by 6 bases and 6 bases, with 12 bases remaining between them. Per the germline V gene, CDR1 is SNHLY and CDR2 is FYNNEI. As DNA, the CDR3 is TGTGCCAGCAGCCTCCAGGGGAGTCAGCCCCAGCATTTT. Translation gives CASSLQGSQPQHF. Drawing the rest from reference TRBV2 and TRBJ1-5, the complete variable domain is EPEVTQTPSHQVTQMGQEVILRCVPISNHLYFYWYRQILGQKVEFLVSFYNNEISEKSEIFDDQFSVERPDGSNFTLKIRSTKLEDSAMYFCASSLQGSQPQHFGDGTRLSIL.

As concerns this clone: The same CDR3 can be traced to other DNA sequences in this sample. The chain carries TRBV18 and TRBJ2-5; D gene unclear. This CDR3 has 12 residues. Trimming left V 2 bases short and J 4 bases short, with 5 bases between. In germline, CDR1 is KGHSH, CDR2 LQKENI. In DNA, the CDR3 is TGTGCCAGCTCACCATTTGGAGAGACCCAGTACTTC. Its translation is CASSPFGETQYF.

The V and J genes are TRBV5-1 and TRBJ1-1, with D perhaps TRBD1 (6 bases). The CDR3 has 14 amino acids. CDR1 and CDR2 (germline): SGHRS, YFSETQ. V lost 4 bases to trimming and J lost 5 bases, with 15 bases between them. As DNA, the CDR3 is TGCGCCAGCAGCCAAGGGGGAGGGAGGACTGAAGCTTTCTTT. This codes for CASSQGGGRTEAFF.

This chain links TRBV29-1 with TRBJ1-1; D uncertain. Germline loops: CDR1 SQVTM, CDR2 ANQGSEA. CDR3 length: 11 amino acids. The V end was cut by 3 bases, the J end by 1 base, with 3 bases between. In DNA form, the CDR3 reads TGCAGCGTTGACGCGAACACTGAAGCTTTCTTT. This sequence encodes CSVDANTEAFF.

Remarks on this clone: Other DNA variants within this sample encode the same CDR3. The gene calls are TRBV28 and TRBJ1-5; D remains unclear. The ends were cut back, 3 bases at V and 6 bases at J, with 12 bases in the middle. The CDR3 contains 14 residues. Germline V CDR1 and CDR2: MDHEN, SYDVKM. CDR3 sequence reads: CASSLGGLFQPQHF. CDR3 DNA: TGTGCCAGCAGTTTGGGTGGGCTCTTTCAGCCCCAGCATTTT.

The V call is TRBV7-9, the J call TRBJ1-3; tentatively, D is TRBD1 (5 bases). The V end was cut by 5 bases, the J end by 5 bases, with 19 bases between. The germline V gene encodes CDR1 SEHNR and CDR2 FQNEAQ (reference sequence). The CDR3 loop spans 16 amino acids. The CDR3: CASSPREGFGRNTIYF. The CDR3 DNA is TGTGCCAGCAGCCCCAGGGAGGGGTTCGGGCGAAACACCATATATTTT. Based on the CDR3 plus reference TRBV7-9 and TRBJ1-3, the full variable domain is DTGVSQNPRHKITKRGQNVTFRCDPISEHNRLYWYRQTLGQGPEFLTYFQNEAQLEKSRLLSDRFSAERPKGSFSTLEIQRTEQGDSAMYLCASSPREGFGRNTIYFGEGSWLTVV.

This chain links TRBV5-6 with TRBJ1-5; D is ambiguous. The V gene's germline CDR1 is SGHDT and CDR2 YYEEEE. Trimming cost V 2 bases and J 0 bases, with 3 bases left between them. CDR3 length: 13 residues. This chain's CDR3 is CASSLNSNQPQHF. CDR3 nucleotide sequence: TGTGCCAGCAGCTTAAATAGCAATCAGCCCCAGCATTTT. The variable domain in full, with the rest retrieved from reference TRBV5-6 and TRBJ1-5, is DAGVTQSPTHLIKTRGQQVTLRCSPKSGHDTVSWYQQALGQGPQFIFQYYEEEERQRGNFPDRFSGHQFPNYSSELNVNALLLGDSALYLCASSLNSNQPQHFGDGTRLSIL.

The chain uses TRBV7-2 and TRBJ2-1, with 7 bases that match TRBD1. The CDR3 sequence is 17 residues long. CDR1 and CDR2 from the germline V gene are SGHTA and FQGNSA. Germline trimming cut 1 base from V and 6 bases from J; bases unmatched to any gene: 12. The DNA for the CDR3 is TGTGCCAGCAGCTTAGGTTTTCAGGGGGACGTGGGCAATGAGCAGTTCTTC. It yields the protein CASSLGFQGDVGNEQFF.

This chain links TRBV29-1 with TRBJ2-7; tentatively, D is TRBD2 (5 bases). This CDR3 region has 15 residues. The V gene's germline CDR1 is SQVTM and CDR2 ANQGSEA. The V end was cut by 4 bases, the J end by 6 bases, with 22 bases between. CDR3 residues: CSVVSAGRFGGEQYF. In nucleotides, the CDR3 is TGCAGCGTTGTATCGGCCGGGCGATTTGGAGGCGAGCAGTACTTC.

This clone was counted only a few times. The chain combines TRBV27 with TRBJ2-7; TRBD2 aligns across 14 bases. V trimming: 5 bases; J trimming: 7 bases; junction bases outside the gene matches: 4. The germline CDR1 and CDR2 sequences are MNHEY and SMNVEV (reference sequence). The CDR3 is 14 residues long. The CDR3 sequence is CASSPRLAGGEQYF. The CDR3 nucleotides are TGTGCCAGCAGTCCGCGACTAGCGGGAGGGGAGCAGTACTTC.

The V call is TRBV10-2, the J call TRBJ1-1; D is possibly TRBD1 (5 bases). V lost 6 bases, J lost 4 bases, and 15 bases lay in between. The CDR3 sequence is 14 residues long. CDR1 is WSHSY, CDR2 SAAADI, per germline. CDR3 protein: CASSIKGRATEAFF. As DNA, the CDR3 is TGCGCCAGCAGCATTAAGGGGCGGGCCACTGAAGCTTTCTTT.

This chain links TRBV10-3 with TRBJ2-1; possibly TRBD1 or TRBD2 for D (5 bases each). The germline V gene has CDR1 ENHRY and CDR2 SYGVKD. The CDR3 has 12 amino acids. V was pared by 7 bases and J by 7 bases, with 11 bases between. For the CDR3, the DNA is TGTGCCATCACTTCTGGGGGTAATGAGCAGTTCTTC. Translating it yields CAITSGGNEQFF.

This chain links TRBV13 with TRBJ2-1, with 12 bases matching TRBD2. Looked up from germline, CDR1 is PRHDT and CDR2 is FYEKMQ (reference sequence). The CDR3 extends over 18 amino acids. Germline trimming cut 5 bases from V and 3 bases from J; bases unmatched to any gene: 11. In DNA form, the CDR3 reads TGTGCCAGCAGCCCCGGACTAGCGGGATACGGGGGCTACAATGAGCAGTTCTTC. Translated: CASSPGLAGYGGYNEQFF.

This chain links TRBV28 with TRBJ2-1, with 12 bases that match TRBD2. The CDR3 extends over 16 amino acids. The V segment lost 7 bases and the J segment 7 bases; nucleotides outside the gene matches: 11. Germline lookup yields CDR1 MDHEN and CDR2 SYDVKM. This CDR3 reads CASTILAGGPGNEQFF. CDR3 nucleotide sequence: TGTGCCAGCACCATTCTAGCGGGAGGGCCCGGGAATGAGCAGTTCTTC.

The chain employs TRBV15 and TRBJ1-4; no definite D call. In germline, CDR1 is LNHNV, CDR2 YYDKDF (reference sequence). The CDR3 contains 13 residues. Trimming removed 0 bases from V and 5 bases from J, with 4 bases in between. CDR3 in amino acids: CATSRDGNEKLFF. The CDR3 DNA follows: TGTGCCACCAGCAGAGACGGGAATGAAAAACTGTTTTTT.

The J gene is TRBJ1-2, the V gene TRBV4-1; 7 nucleotides line up with TRBD1. J gave up 7 bases and V 5 bases, and 13 bases lay outside the gene matches. The CDR3 sequence is 15 residues long. Germline V CDR1 and CDR2: MGHRA, YSYEKL. CDR3 sequence (DNA): TGCGCCAGCAGCAAAGGACAGGAAGGCTATACTGGCTACACCTTC. It translates to CASSKGQEGYTGYTF.

As to this clone: Because the CDR3's place on the DNA is in doubt, the DNA is left out and the CDR3 is given as listed by TCRdb. The V and J genes are TRBV27 and TRBJ1-1. The CDR3 is 11 residues long, ends included. Germline values: CDR1 MNHEY, CDR2 SMNVEV (reference sequence). The CDR3 loop is CASILGTEAFF.